This T cell receptor beta chain was recovered during a study of shared clonotypes between healthy human individuals. Study at large: Three CD4 naive, three CD4 memory, two CD8 naive and one CD8 memory plate were used per donor. Study-level results: Large depth notwithstanding, sorted-subset sequencing proved incomplete by rarefaction.

The CDR3 totals 12 residues. Trimming pared 0 bases from V and 7 bases from J, leaving 5 bases between. Only in-frame clones appear in the TCRdb table, and some are missing; sequencing was by immunoSEQ multiplex PCR. The top ten clones hold 0.06% of a sample with more than 400,000 clones, approximately 95% of them seen once. Regarding this clone: The antigen is undetermined.

The clonotype was recovered from a woman between 25 and 40 years old in good health. The sample consisted of naive CD4+ T cells sorted from blood. Described subset: CD45RA+ positively selected. V and J are TRBV5-7 and TRBJ2-1; no firm D call. TRBV5-7 is sorted into the ORF group, with uncertain function. The CDR3 protein is CASSLAPNEQFF. The CDR3 nucleotides are TGTGCCAGCAGCTTGGCCCCTAATGAGCAGTTCTTC.